The 24 T cell receptor beta chains given below trace back to one sample, sequenced in a study of blood T cell repertoires in COVID-19. Libraries were prepared by immunoSEQ multiplex PCR; TCRdb keeps only in-frame clonotypes and omits some of them. The data contain about 380,000 clones, approximately 87% of them singletons. Sequences were obtained from PBMCs or T cells enriched from blood (not recorded which). These TCRs come from a man aged 30 to 45 who had recovered from COVID-19.

The gene calls are TRBV11-1 and TRBJ2-3; a possible D gene is TRBD2 (5 bases). V was shortened by 5 bases and J by 4 bases, with 19 bases between the two germline ends. The CDR3 is 16 residues long. Germline V gene data show CDR1 as SGHAT and CDR2 as FQDESV (reference sequence). The CDR3 DNA sequence: TGTGCCAGCAGCCTCGAGGGCCCGGTCCGCCCAGATACGCAGTATTTT. It translates to CASSLEGPVRPDTQYF.

This clone has just one count. V is TRBV7-8 and J is TRBJ1-3, with D unclear. The CDR3 is 14 amino acids. Trimming took 4 bases from V and 8 from J, leaving 15 bases between them. Germline V gene sequence: CDR1 SGHVS, CDR2 FQNEAQ. The CDR3 nucleotides are TGTGCCAGCAGCTCAGTCCCCCCCGGGGACACCATATATTTT. Residues: CASSSVPPGDTIYF.

A single count supports this clone. V usage is TRBV6-5 and J usage is TRBJ2-2; 7 bases line up with TRBD2. Germline V CDR1 and CDR2: MNHEY, SVGAGI. The CDR3 is 13 residues long. J gave up 4 bases and V 7 bases, and 3 bases lay outside the gene matches. The chain's CDR3 is CASTWGGTGELFF. The CDR3 nucleotides are TGTGCCAGCACCTGGGGGGGCACCGGGGAGCTGTTTTTT.

V gene TRBV11-2 combines with J gene TRBJ1-1; TRBD1 matches at 8 bases. The CDR3 sequence is 14 residues long. J was trimmed by 6 bases and V by 6 bases; bases with no gene match: 9. CDR1 and CDR2 (germline): SGHAT, FQNNGV. CDR3 sequence reads: CASREAGTGPEAFF. The CDR3, as DNA: TGTGCCAGCAGGGAAGCCGGGACAGGACCTGAAGCTTTCTTT.

The V and J genes are TRBV7-9 and TRBJ2-7, with D tentatively TRBD1 (5 bases). The CDR3 has 13 residues. Trimming stripped 1 base from V and 3 bases from J, with 7 bases between. Germline CDR1 reads SEHNR; CDR2 reads FQNEAQ (reference sequence). As DNA, the CDR3 is TGTGCCAGCAGCTTAGACAGGTACTACGAGCAGTACTTC. It translates to CASSLDRYYEQYF.

The chain recombines TRBV19 with TRBJ2-4, with TRBD2 as a possible D gene (5 bases). The V and J ends lost 1 base and 8 bases respectively, with 9 bases between them. Germline V gene data show CDR1 as LNHDA and CDR2 as SQIVND (reference sequence). This CDR3 region has 13 residues. The chain's CDR3 is CASSIGRRDIQYF. The CDR3 nucleotides are TGTGCCAGTAGTATAGGCAGGCGGGACATTCAGTACTTC.

This clone appeared a single time. The chain has TRBV15 and TRBJ2-1; unclear D gene. CDR1 LNHNV and CDR2 YYDKDF come from the germline V gene (reference sequence). The V gene lost 0 bases and the J gene lost 9 bases, with 9 bases spanning the gap. This CDR3 region has 13 residues. The CDR3 here is CATSRELRSEQFF. The CDR3 region has the DNA TGTGCCACCAGCAGAGAGTTAAGGAGTGAGCAGTTCTTC.

The J gene is TRBJ1-3, the V gene TRBV5-4, with TRBD1 matching 7 bases. Germline V gene lookup returns CDR1 SGHNT and CDR2 YYREEE (reference sequence). This CDR3 is 16 amino acids long. The V and J ends lost 4 bases and 0 bases, in that order; junction bases with no gene match: 7. The CDR3 protein is CASSEGAASSGNTIYF. The CDR3 DNA follows: TGTGCCAGCAGCGAGGGGGCAGCGAGCTCTGGAAACACCATATATTTT. Filled out from reference TRBV5-4 and TRBJ1-3, the complete variable domain reads ETGVTQSPTHLIKTRGQQVTLRCSSQSGHNTVSWYQQALGQGPQFIFQYYREEENGRGNFPPRFSGLQFPNYSSELNVNALELDDSALYLCASSEGAASSGNTIYFGEGSWLTVV.

The chain uses TRBV4-1 and TRBJ1-5; 8 nucleotides agree with TRBD1. The CDR3 has 14 residues. Germline CDR1 is MGHRA and CDR2 is YSYEKL. V gave up 11 bases and J gave up 1 base; unmatched junction bases: 7. The CDR3 is CASGRTGSNQPQHF. CDR3 nucleotides: TGCGCCTCGGGACGGACAGGGAGCAATCAGCCCCAGCATTTT.

V gene TRBV6-5 combines with J gene TRBJ1-5; D not resolved. The V end lost 6 bases, the J end lost 11 bases, and 23 bases lay between the germline ends. Germline V gene lookup returns CDR1 MNHEY and CDR2 SVGAGI. The CDR3 contains 15 residues. CDR3 sequence reads: CASSLKAVTAGAQHF. The CDR3 DNA follows: TGTGCCAGCAGCCTAAAGGCTGTGACCGCCGGGGCCCAGCATTTT.

This chain connects TRBV18 to TRBJ2-3, with D possibly TRBD2 on 6 matching bases. V was trimmed by 6 bases and J by 1 base, leaving 11 bases between them. CDR3 length equals 14 residues. The germline gives CDR1 KGHSH, CDR2 LQKENI. For the CDR3, the DNA is TGTGCCAGCTCTCGGGACTCTCGCACAGATACGCAGTATTTT. As protein: CASSRDSRTDTQYF. The whole variable domain, filled in from reference TRBV18 and TRBJ2-3, reads NAGVMQNPRHLVRRRGQEARLRCSPMKGHSHVYWYRQLPEEGLKFMVYLQKENIIDESGMPKERFSAEFPKEGPSILRIQQVVRGDSAAYFCASSRDSRTDTQYFGPGTRLTVL.

This chain links TRBV5-4 with TRBJ2-5, with TRBD2 identical over 12 bases. Germline values: CDR1 SGHNT, CDR2 YYREEE (reference sequence). The CDR3 covers 18 residues. J gave up 1 base and V 4 bases, and 11 bases lay outside the gene matches. This CDR3 reads CASSPRGLAGSFQETQYF. The CDR3 DNA follows: TGTGCCAGCAGCCCGCGAGGACTAGCGGGGTCTTTCCAAGAGACCCAGTACTTC.

V gene TRBV18 combines with J gene TRBJ2-3; 10 bases map to TRBD1. V lost 10 bases, J lost 5 bases, and 3 bases stayed unmatched. Per the germline V gene, CDR1 is KGHSH and CDR2 is LQKENI. The CDR3 contains 12 residues. The CDR3 sequence is CATGQGGDTQYF. The CDR3 bases are TGTGCCACTGGACAGGGGGGAGATACGCAGTATTTT. The whole variable domain, filled in from reference TRBV18 and TRBJ2-3, reads NAGVMQNPRHLVRRRGQEARLRCSPMKGHSHVYWYRQLPEEGLKFMVYLQKENIIDESGMPKERFSAEFPKEGPSILRIQQVVRGDSAAYFCATGQGGDTQYFGPGTRLTVL.

This clone was observed a single time. V gene TRBV11-2 combines with J gene TRBJ2-7, with D possibly matching TRBD2 (5 bases). V was cut by 2 bases and J by 0 bases, with 11 bases left in between. The CDR3 covers 15 residues. Germline-derived CDR1 and CDR2 are SGHAT and FQNNGV. DNA of the CDR3: TGTGCCAGCAGCTTAAGCGGATTTACCTCCTACGAGCAGTACTTC. As protein: CASSLSGFTSYEQYF.

The J gene is TRBJ2-5, the V gene TRBV15, with 8 positions matching TRBD1. Germline assignment: CDR1 LNHNV and CDR2 YYDKDF (reference sequence). V dropped 6 bases and J dropped 2; count of bases not matched to a gene: 11. CDR3 length: 16 amino acids. CDR3 sequence: CATRKTDRGLQETQYF. CDR3 coding DNA: TGTGCCACCAGAAAAACAGACAGGGGATTGCAAGAGACCCAGTACTTC. Combining the CDR3 with reference TRBV15 and TRBJ2-5 gives the whole variable domain DAMVIQNPRYQVTQFGKPVTLSCSQTLNHNVMYWYQQKSSQAPKLLFHYYDKDFNNEADTPDNFQSRRPNTSFCFLDIRSPGLGDTAMYLCATRKTDRGLQETQYFGPGTRLLVL.

The chain couples TRBV10-1 to TRBJ2-7; TRBD2 agrees at 8 bases. From germline, CDR1 is WNHNN and CDR2 SYGVQD (reference sequence). This CDR3 is built from 14 residues. V was pared by 3 bases and J by 6 bases, with 7 bases of the junction left unmatched. The CDR3 DNA sequence: TGCGCCAGCAGTGACGCGCGGGGGGTCGGCGAGCAGTACTTC. Residues: CASSDARGVGEQYF.

The V and J genes are TRBV12-3 or TRBV12-4 and TRBJ1-1, with D perhaps TRBD1 (5 bases). There are 12 residues in the CDR3. Deletions cut 4 bases from V and 7 bases from J, with 10 bases between. The CDR3 nucleotides read TGTGCCAGCAGTTACGGGGGGTATGAAGCTTTCTTT. It translates to CASSYGGYEAFF.

This rearrangement joins TRBV4-1 to TRBJ2-7; TRBD1 agrees at 7 bases. This CDR3 spans 18 amino acids. CDR1 and CDR2 (germline): MGHRA, YSYEKL. Trimming took 1 base from V and 1 from J; bases not matched to a gene: 13. In nucleotides, the CDR3 is TGCGCCAGCAGCCAAGCCGTGCATATTCCGGGACAGTCCTACGAGCAGTACTTC. Translated: CASSQAVHIPGQSYEQYF.

The rearrangement links TRBV27 to TRBJ1-1; D possibly corresponds to TRBD1 (5 bases). The germline V and J ends were trimmed by 5 bases and 4 bases, with 14 bases remaining between them. Germline values: CDR1 MNHEY, CDR2 SMNVEV (reference sequence). The CDR3 totals 14 residues. The DNA of the CDR3 is TGTGCCAGCAGTACACAGGCTCGGGTCACTGAAGCTTTCTTT. Its translation is CASSTQARVTEAFF.

This clone occurred a few times. The chain is built from TRBV11-2 and TRBJ2-3; 8 bases map to TRBD2. This CDR3 is built from 16 residues. CDR1 and CDR2 (germline): SGHAT, FQNNGV. The J segment lost 5 bases and the V segment lost 1 base, leaving 8 bases of the junction unmatched. The CDR3 loop reads CASSLGWAGGEDTQYF. In DNA form, the CDR3 reads TGTGCCAGCAGCTTAGGGTGGGCGGGGGGTGAAGATACGCAGTATTTT. Filled out from reference TRBV11-2 and TRBJ2-3, the complete variable domain reads EAGVAQSPRYKIIEKRQSVAFWCNPISGHATLYWYQQILGQGPKLLIQFQNNGVVDDSQLPKDRFSAERLKGVDSTLKIQPAKLEDSAVYLCASSLGWAGGEDTQYFGPGTRLTVL.

The chain has TRBV3-1 (or the pseudogene TRBV3-2) and TRBJ1-1; D is undetermined. CDR1 and CDR2 from the germline V gene are LGHDT and YNNKEL (reference sequence). With 3 bases removed from V and 1 base from J, the gap between germline ends came to 12 bases. The CDR3 is 15 residues long. This chain's CDR3 is CASSQWRLTNTEAFF. Here the CDR3 DNA reads TGTGCCAGCAGCCAGTGGAGGCTAACGAACACTGAAGCTTTCTTT.

The chain carries TRBV7-9 and TRBJ1-2; 9 bases line up with TRBD1. The CDR3 length is 16 residues. J gave up 4 bases and V 4 bases, and 10 bases lay outside the gene matches. The germline V gene encodes CDR1 SEHNR and CDR2 FQNEAQ (reference sequence). For the CDR3, the DNA is TGTGCCAGCAGCTCGCCCCGACAGGGGGTGGGCTATGGCTACACCTTC. Its translation is CASSSPRQGVGYGYTF.

The genes are TRBV2 and TRBJ2-7; 10 nucleotides line up with TRBD1. The CDR3 runs to 15 residues. The V segment lost 6 bases and the J segment 1 base; nucleotides outside the gene matches: 6. Germline CDR1 SNHLY, CDR2 FYNNEI. CDR3 DNA: TGTGCCAGCAGGGCCCCGGGACAGGGGTCCTACGAGCAGTACTTC. As protein: CASRAPGQGSYEQYF.

CDR3 sequence reads: CASSIDPPSSAEKNNEQFF. The CDR3 DNA is TGTGCCAGTAGTATAGACCCCCCCTCATCCGCAGAAAAGAACAATGAGCAGTTCTTC. The chain couples TRBV19 to TRBJ2-1; D remains ambiguous. Per germline, CDR1 LNHDA and CDR2 SQIVND (reference sequence). V lost 0 bases to trimming and J lost 5 bases, with 23 bases between them. The CDR3 consists of 19 residues.